The T cell receptor (beta chain) under discussion was sequenced for a study of blood T cell repertoires in COVID-19. Clones were read by immunoSEQ multiplex PCR, and TCRdb kept only the in-frame ones, dropping some. The data show tens of thousands of clones, with 90% seen just once and around 3.9% held by the top ten. V dropped 7 bases and J dropped 10 bases, with 14 bases sitting between them. Germline V gene lookup returns CDR1 MGHDK and CDR2 SYGVNS. The CDR3 length is 12 residues. The sample was peripheral blood. The gene calls are TRBV25-1 and TRBJ2-1; weak D call: TRBD1 (5 bases). The receptor's source is a man in his fifties or sixties with acute or convalescent COVID-19. The CDR3 coding sequence is TGTGCCAGCACTGACGGTAAGGGGGAGCAGTTCTTC. Translation: CASTDGKGEQFF.